The TCR beta chain under discussion was sequenced for a study of metastatic and nonmetastatic thyroid tumors. About the study: Both malignant and benign thyroid patients supplied peripheral blood and tumor or nodule tissue samples, across which the repertoires of these patients were then compared.

This clone was seen repeatedly, ten times or more. The antigen remains unidentified. CDR1 and CDR2 (germline): LNHDA, SQIVND (reference sequence). This CDR3 is 15 amino acids long. Germline trimming cut 8 bases from V and 4 bases from J; bases unmatched to any gene: 7. None of the patients had undergone any treatment ahead of thyroid surgery. General observations from the study: In blood and tumor, TCR beta diversity was reportedly significantly higher in malignant thyroid tumors than in benign nodules.

In the original analysis: A classifier of distant metastasis in papillary thyroid cancer was built from CDR3 differences (across clinicopathological groups). TCRdb reprocessed the PCR reads using MiXCR. The V and J calls were determined by TCRdb, not by the authors. The sample has about 70,000 clones, roughly 18% seen once. The specimen sequenced was blood. The chain joins TRBV19 to TRBJ2-2, with TRBD1 identical over 10 bases. This sequence originates from a female donor with papillary thyroid cancer or a benign thyroid nodule (not recorded which). Some clones in this sample may be carry-over from other donors' samples. CDR3 sequence reads: CASYAGTGVTGELFF. The CDR3 bases are TGTGCCAGTTACGCCGGGACAGGGGTCACCGGGGAGCTGTTTTTT.